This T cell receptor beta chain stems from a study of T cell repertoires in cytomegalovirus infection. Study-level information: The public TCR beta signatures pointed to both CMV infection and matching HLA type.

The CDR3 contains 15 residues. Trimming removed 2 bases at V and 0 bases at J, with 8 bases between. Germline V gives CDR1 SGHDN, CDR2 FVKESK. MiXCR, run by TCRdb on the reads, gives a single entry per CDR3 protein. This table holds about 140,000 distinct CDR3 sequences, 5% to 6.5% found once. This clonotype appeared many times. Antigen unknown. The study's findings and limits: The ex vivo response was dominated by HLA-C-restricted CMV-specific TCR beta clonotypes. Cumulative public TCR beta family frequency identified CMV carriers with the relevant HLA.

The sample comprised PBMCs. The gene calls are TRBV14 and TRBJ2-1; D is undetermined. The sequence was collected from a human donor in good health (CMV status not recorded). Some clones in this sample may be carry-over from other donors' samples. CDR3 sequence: CASSQRGLSYNEQFF. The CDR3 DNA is TGTGCCAGCAGCCAACGTGGCCTCTCCTACAATGAGCAGTTCTTC.